This T cell receptor beta chain was documented in a study of T cell changes during pregnancy in multiple sclerosis (dated by TCRdb to the late 2010s). Notes on the research overall: In women with multiple sclerosis, the researchers looked at how the T cell repertoire shifted as pregnancy progressed.

Library creation used the immunoSEQ multiplex PCR assay. TCRdb took over this immuneACCESS table, retaining in-frame rearrangements with V and J assigned. Such tables are incomplete; in checked studies, under half of the missing clones stem from an unresolved V gene, and the remainder is unexplained. A total of roughly 75,000 clones appear in this sample, more than 85% of them only once. The ten largest clones represent around 2.6% of the sample. Sequences SEHNR (CDR1) and FQNEAQ (CDR2) are obtained from the germline V gene (reference sequence). The CDR3 contains 15 residues, cysteine and phenylalanine counted. Left in the record is the CDR3 DNA by itself, 45 bases read in frame from the first base. Unmatched junction bases come to 0, with V trimmed by 2 bases and J by 0 bases. This clone occurred once. Its antigen is currently not known. Per-base qualities were not stored, and no clone one base away is much larger.

The starting material was peripheral blood, obtained after pregnancy. This TCR came from a female donor in good health, enrolled as a control in a pregnancy study. This receptor chain uses TRBV7-9 and TRBJ2-2; 7 bases in the middle match TRBD1. For the CDR3, the sequence is CASSLTGANTGELFF. The DNA reads as follows: TGTGCCAGCAGCTTAACAGGGGCGAACACCGGGGAGCTGTTTTTT.